Listed here is a single T cell receptor (beta chain). Its antigen is still unknown. This record belongs to a study of monozygotic twins with inflammatory bowel disease. The CDR3 extends over 15 amino acids. The germline V gene has CDR1 DFQATT and CDR2 SNEGSKA (reference sequence). From its re-call of the 5' RACE reads, TCRdb lists each CDR3 protein once, without DNA. This sample carries around 190,000 distinct CDR3 sequences, with roughly 1.7% going to the ten biggest clones. General study findings and limits: Twins classed as concordant or discordant showed no difference in repertoire similarity, possibly from limited power.

The receptor's source is a human donor with ulcerative colitis or Crohn's disease, or a healthy co-twin of an affected twin (not recorded which). Sequencing used blood. V usage is TRBV20-1 and J usage is TRBJ1-2. The CDR3 loop reads CSAGTSRTALYGYTF.